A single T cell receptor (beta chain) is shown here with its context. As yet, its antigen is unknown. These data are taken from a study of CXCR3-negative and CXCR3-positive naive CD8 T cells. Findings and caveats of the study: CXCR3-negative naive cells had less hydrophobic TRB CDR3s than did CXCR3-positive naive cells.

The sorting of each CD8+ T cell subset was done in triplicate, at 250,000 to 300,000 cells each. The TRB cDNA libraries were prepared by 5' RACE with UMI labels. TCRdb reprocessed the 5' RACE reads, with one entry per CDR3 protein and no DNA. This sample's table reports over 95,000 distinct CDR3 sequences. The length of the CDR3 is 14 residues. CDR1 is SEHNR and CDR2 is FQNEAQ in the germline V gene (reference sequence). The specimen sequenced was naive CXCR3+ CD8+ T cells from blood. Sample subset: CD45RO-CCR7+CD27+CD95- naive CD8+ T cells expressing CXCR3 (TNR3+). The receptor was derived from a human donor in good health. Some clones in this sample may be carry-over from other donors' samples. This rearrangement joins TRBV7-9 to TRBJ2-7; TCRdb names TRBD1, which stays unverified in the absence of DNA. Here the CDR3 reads CASSSTGLLYEQYF.